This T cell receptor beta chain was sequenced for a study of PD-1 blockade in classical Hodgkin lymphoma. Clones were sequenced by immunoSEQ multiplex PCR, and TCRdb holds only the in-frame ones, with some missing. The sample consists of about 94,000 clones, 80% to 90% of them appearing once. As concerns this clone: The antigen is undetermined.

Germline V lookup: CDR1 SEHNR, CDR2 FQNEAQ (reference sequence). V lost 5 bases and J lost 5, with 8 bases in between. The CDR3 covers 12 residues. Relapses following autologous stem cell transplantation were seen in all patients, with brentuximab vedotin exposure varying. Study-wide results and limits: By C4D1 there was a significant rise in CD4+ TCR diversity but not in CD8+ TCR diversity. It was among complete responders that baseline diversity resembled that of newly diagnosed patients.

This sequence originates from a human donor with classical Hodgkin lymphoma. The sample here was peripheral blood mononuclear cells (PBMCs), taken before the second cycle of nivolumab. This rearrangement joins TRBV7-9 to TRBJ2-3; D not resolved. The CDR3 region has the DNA TGTGCCAGCAGCCCAGTAGTAGATACGCAGTATTTT. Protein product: CASSPVVDTQYF.